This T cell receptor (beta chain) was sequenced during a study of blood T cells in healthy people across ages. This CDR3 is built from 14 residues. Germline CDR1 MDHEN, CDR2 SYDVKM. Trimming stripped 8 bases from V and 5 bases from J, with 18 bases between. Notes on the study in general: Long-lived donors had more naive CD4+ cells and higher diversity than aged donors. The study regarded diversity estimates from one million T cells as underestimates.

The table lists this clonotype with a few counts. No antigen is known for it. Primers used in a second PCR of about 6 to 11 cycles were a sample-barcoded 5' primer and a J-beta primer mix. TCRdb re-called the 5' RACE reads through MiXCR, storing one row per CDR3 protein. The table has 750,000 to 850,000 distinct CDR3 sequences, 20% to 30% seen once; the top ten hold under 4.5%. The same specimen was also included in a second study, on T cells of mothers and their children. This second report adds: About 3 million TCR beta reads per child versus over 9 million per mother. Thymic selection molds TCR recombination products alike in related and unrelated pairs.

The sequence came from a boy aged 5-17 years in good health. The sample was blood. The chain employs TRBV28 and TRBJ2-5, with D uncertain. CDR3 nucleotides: TGTGCCAGCCGGCCCGACCGTGGGTGGGAGACCCAGTACTTC. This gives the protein CASRPDRGWETQYF.